Following are 9 T cell receptor beta chains from one sample sequenced in a study of blood T cell repertoires in COVID-19. Profiling relied on immunoSEQ multiplex PCR, and the TCRdb table lists in-frame clones only, not all of them. This sample has approximately 150,000 clones, with 81% found just once. The source material was peripheral blood. These receptor sequences come from a human donor in a cohort sampled during active COVID-19.

The CDR3 region has the DNA TGTGCCATAGGCGGGTTAGCGGCAAGCACAGATACGCAGTATTTT. This sequence encodes CAIGGLAASTDTQYF. The V call is TRBV10-3, the J call TRBJ2-3; D might be TRBD2 (6 bases). The germline V gene encodes CDR1 ENHRY and CDR2 SYGVKD. Deletions cut 9 bases from V and 0 bases from J, with 16 bases between. The CDR3 is made up of 15 amino acids.

The CDR3 loop reads CASSSTSGTETQYF. The CDR3 coding sequence is TGTGCCAGCAGCTCGACTAGCGGGACAGAGACCCAGTACTTC. This rearrangement joins TRBV11-2 to TRBJ2-5; 11 positions agree with TRBD2. The CDR3 runs 14 residues. Germline V gene data show CDR1 as SGHAT and CDR2 as FQNNGV. J was trimmed by 4 bases and V by 4 bases; bases with no gene match: 2.

The rearrangement joins TRBV7-2 to TRBJ1-5; 8 nucleotides agree with TRBD1. V was clipped by 4 bases and J by 6 bases; unmatched bases: 8. The CDR3 is 15 amino acids. Germline CDR1 is SGHTA and CDR2 is FQGNSA. The DNA of the CDR3 is TGTGCCAGCAGCTGGGGGGACAGGTTGGGTCAGCCCCAGCATTTT. This gives the protein CASSWGDRLGQPQHF.

This clone was seen many times. Other DNA sequences within the sample encode an identical CDR3. V usage is TRBV10-2 and J usage is TRBJ1-5, with a tentative D call TRBD1 (5 bases). Germline V gene data show CDR1 as WSHSY and CDR2 as SAAADI. The CDR3 is made up of 15 amino acids. Between the trimmed V and J ends, which lost 0 bases and 0 bases, there was a span of 6 bases. The CDR3 loop reads CASSESGGSNQPQHF. The CDR3, as DNA: TGCGCCAGCAGTGAGTCGGGGGGTAGCAATCAGCCCCAGCATTTT.

The chain links TRBV5-1 to TRBJ1-2; 9 bases fit TRBD1. V trimming: 4 bases; J trimming: 4 bases; junction bases outside the gene matches: 5. CDR3 length: 14 residues. Germline values: CDR1 SGHRS, CDR2 YFSETQ. DNA for the CDR3: TGCGCCAGCAGCCCCTCGACAGGGGGCTATGGCTACACCTTC. Its translation is CASSPSTGGYGYTF.

The rearrangement links TRBV7-2 to TRBJ2-7; tentative D call: TRBD2 (5 bases). Germline loops: CDR1 SGHTA, CDR2 FQGNSA. The CDR3 runs to 17 residues. Trimming took off 1 base at V and 2 bases at J, with 18 bases between the two ends. The CDR3 reads CASSLVGWERLTYEQYF. In nucleotides, the CDR3 is TGTGCCAGCAGCTTAGTGGGGTGGGAGCGGCTAACCTACGAGCAGTACTTC. Drawing the rest from reference TRBV7-2 and TRBJ2-7, the complete variable domain is GAGVSQSPSNKVTEKGKDVELRCDPISGHTALYWYRQSLGQGLEFLIYFQGNSAPDKSGLPSDRFSAERTGGSVSTLTIQRTQQEDSAVYLCASSLVGWERLTYEQYFGPGTRLTVT.

V is TRBV9 and J is TRBJ2-2, with 11 bases aligning to TRBD1. The CDR3 extends over 21 amino acids. The J segment lost 0 bases and the V segment lost 3 bases, leaving 16 bases of the junction unmatched. Germline V gives CDR1 SGDLS, CDR2 YYNGEE. The CDR3 spells CASSGGQGGRIASANTGELFF. As DNA, the CDR3 is TGTGCCAGCAGCGGGGGACAGGGGGGTCGTATAGCCTCCGCGAACACCGGGGAGCTGTTTTTT.

CDR3 sequence: CASSFLTSGRPAKNIQYF. CDR3 DNA sequence: TGTGCCAGCAGCTTTTTGACTAGCGGGAGGCCAGCCAAAAACATTCAGTACTTC. The chain links TRBV7-9 to TRBJ2-4; 13 nucleotides agree with TRBD2. CDR3 length: 18 amino acids. Germline V gene lookup returns CDR1 SEHNR and CDR2 FQNEAQ (reference sequence). After removal of 3 bases from V and 0 bases from J, the junction contained 5 bases not matched to a gene.

J is TRBJ1-5 and V is TRBV18; TRBD1 is a possible D gene (5 bases). The CDR3 covers 15 residues. V was pared by 1 base and J by 5 bases, with 12 bases between. Germline V gives CDR1 KGHSH, CDR2 LQKENI. CDR3 nucleotide sequence: TGTGCCAGCTCACCACAGGCAGGGATTGATCAGCCCCAGCATTTT. Amino acids: CASSPQAGIDQPQHF. Combining the CDR3 with reference TRBV18 and TRBJ1-5 gives the whole variable domain NAGVMQNPRHLVRRRGQEARLRCSPMKGHSHVYWYRQLPEEGLKFMVYLQKENIIDESGMPKERFSAEFPKEGPSILRIQQVVRGDSAAYFCASSPQAGIDQPQHFGDGTRLSIL.